Below are 19 T cell receptor beta chains sequenced from a single sample in a study of blood T cell repertoires in COVID-19 (dated by TCRdb to the early 2020s). The method was the immunoSEQ multiplex PCR assay. In TCRdb, the immuneACCESS table is reduced to in-frame sequences with V and J assigned. These tables do not hold every clone; where another copy was compared, an unresolved V gene accounts for under half, and the others remain unexplained. Counted in this sample were under 150,000 clones; 75% to 90% of them appeared once. In total, the top ten clones hold about 5.5% of the sample. The source material was peripheral blood. The receptors originated from a woman aged 55-75 years with COVID-19, enrolled during active disease.

This chain uses TRBV28 with TRBJ1-5; TRBD1 is a possible D gene (6 bases). There are 15 residues in the CDR3. V was cut by 2 bases and J by 5 bases, with 13 bases left in between. CDR1 and CDR2 (germline): MDHEN, SYDVKM. The CDR3 coding sequence is TGTGCCAGCAGTTTAGGGCAGGGGACGGATCAGCCCCAGCATTTT. Protein sequence: CASSLGQGTDQPQHF. Variable domain in full (rest from reference TRBV28 and TRBJ1-5): DVKVTQSSRYLVKRTGEKVFLECVQDMDHENMFWYRQDPGLGLRLIYFSYDVKMKEKGDIPEGYSVSREKKERFSLILESASTNQTSMYLCASSLGQGTDQPQHFGDGTRLSIL.

This chain connects TRBV4-1 to TRBJ2-7; the match to TRBD1 covers 9 bases. From germline, CDR1 is MGHRA and CDR2 YSYEKL. Trimming cost V 1 base and J 5 bases; bases outside gene matches: 9. The CDR3 covers 16 residues. The CDR3 nucleotides are TGCGCCAGCAGCCAAGTGGGACAGGGTAGCCTCGACGAGCAGTACTTC. It yields the protein CASSQVGQGSLDEQYF.

The J gene is TRBJ1-2, the V gene TRBV29-1, with D tentatively TRBD1 (6 bases). V gave up 6 bases and J gave up 9 bases, with 23 bases separating them. Per germline, CDR1 SQVTM and CDR2 ANQGSEA. This CDR3 is 14 amino acids long. For the CDR3, the DNA is TGCAGCGTCGAGGGTCAGGGGCCTATTACGAGCTACACCTTC. Its protein product is CSVEGQGPITSYTF.

Here the CDR3 DNA reads TGTGCCAGCAGCCAAGAGTTGGCGGGGGGGCCACAGACCCAGTACTTC. Translated, it gives CASSQELAGGPQTQYF. The V gene is TRBV3-1 (or the pseudogene TRBV3-2), the J gene TRBJ2-5; the match to TRBD2 covers 9 bases. The CDR3 covers 16 residues. The J segment lost 6 bases and the V segment lost 0 bases, leaving 8 bases of the junction unmatched. Germline V gene sequence: CDR1 LGHDT, CDR2 YNNKEL (reference sequence).

CDR3 loop: CASSVPPGQGGQPQHF. CDR3 DNA sequence: TGTGCCAGCAGTGTACCTCCGGGACAGGGGGGTCAGCCCCAGCATTTT. V gene TRBV6-1 combines with J gene TRBJ1-5; 11 bases line up with TRBD1. The trim removed 4 bases at V and 6 bases at J, leaving 8 bases unmatched. CDR3 length equals 16 residues. Germline assignment: CDR1 MNHNS and CDR2 SASEGT.

The rearrangement joins TRBV19 to TRBJ1-1, with 9 nucleotides matching TRBD1. The germline V gene encodes CDR1 LNHDA and CDR2 SQIVND (reference sequence). J lost 3 bases, V lost 8 bases, and 10 bases had no gene match. The CDR3 contains 15 residues. The CDR3 sequence is CASGLSRTGDTEAFF. CDR3 coding DNA: TGTGCCAGTGGGTTGTCGCGGACAGGGGACACTGAAGCTTTCTTT.

This rearrangement joins TRBV7-6 to TRBJ1-1, with TRBD1 as a possible D gene (6 bases). The CDR3 runs to 16 residues. CDR1 SGHVS and CDR2 FNYEAQ come from the germline V gene. The V end was cut by 3 bases, the J end by 7 bases, with 21 bases between. The CDR3 sequence is CASSFRGVGGRGEAFF. For the CDR3, the DNA is TGTGCCAGCAGCTTTAGAGGGGTAGGGGGTAGGGGTGAAGCTTTCTTT. The entire variable domain, with the rest obtained from reference TRBV7-6 and TRBJ1-1, is as follows: GAGVSQSPRYKVTKRGQDVALRCDPISGHVSLYWYRQALGQGPEFLTYFNYEAQQDKSGLPNDRFSAERPEGSISTLTIQRTEQRDSAMYRCASSFRGVGGRGEAFFGQGTRLTVV.

This sequence joins TRBV29-1 and TRBJ1-2; D is unclear. The germline CDR1 and CDR2 sequences are SQVTM and ANQGSEA. This CDR3 region has 12 residues. Deletions cut 3 bases from V and 4 bases from J, with 9 bases between. DNA of the CDR3: TGCAGCGTTGAGGCCACCCGCTATGGCTACACCTTC. It translates to CSVEATRYGYTF.

Written as DNA, the CDR3 is TGTGCCAGCAGCGTAGTCCCGGGAATGAGCGAGCAGTACTTC. Its translation is CASSVVPGMSEQYF. The chain links TRBV9 to TRBJ2-7, with a weak D call TRBD2 (5 bases). The CDR3 length is 14 residues. CDR1 and CDR2 (germline): SGDLS, YYNGEE. V was cut by 0 bases and J by 6 bases, with 13 bases left in between.

V usage is TRBV4-1 and J usage is TRBJ1-2; possible D gene TRBD1, 6 bases. Germline V gene lookup returns CDR1 MGHRA and CDR2 YSYEKL. Trimming left V 0 bases short and J 0 bases short, with 14 bases between. The CDR3 has 17 amino acids. CDR3 nucleotide sequence: TGCGCCAGCAGCCAAGATAACAGGGCGAGTTCTAACTATGGCTACACCTTC. This codes for CASSQDNRASSNYGYTF.

Details on this clone: The sample contains more than one DNA sequence encoding this CDR3. The V call is TRBV2, the J call TRBJ1-4, with TRBD1 matching 7 bases. V lost 6 bases to trimming and J lost 3 bases; unmatched junction nucleotides: 4. The CDR3 is made up of 14 amino acids. Germline CDR1 and CDR2: SNHLY and FYNNEI. The CDR3 loop is CASSPGQSNEKLFF. CDR3 nucleotides: TGTGCCAGCAGCCCGGGACAGTCTAATGAAAAACTGTTTTTT.

This clone appeared once. The chain combines TRBV18 with TRBJ1-6, with 7 nucleotides matching TRBD1. Germline V lookup: CDR1 KGHSH, CDR2 LQKENI. Unmatched junction bases numbered 15, after V lost 1 base and J lost 6 bases. The CDR3 loop spans 19 amino acids. The CDR3 spells CASSPHPNLQGRLNSPLHF. The DNA of the CDR3 is TGTGCCAGCTCACCACACCCCAATCTACAGGGGCGACTTAATTCACCCCTCCACTTT.

J is TRBJ1-2 and V is TRBV6-2 or TRBV6-3; D is perhaps TRBD1 (5 bases). CDR3 length equals 14 residues. Deletions cut 2 bases from V and 6 bases from J, with 13 bases between. Germline CDR1 reads MNHEY; CDR2 reads SVGEGT. The CDR3 region has the DNA TGTGCCAGCAGTTACACCCCTCAGGGTAATGGCTACACCTTC. Its protein is CASSYTPQGNGYTF.

The J gene is TRBJ1-6, the V gene TRBV19; TRBD1 is a possible D gene (6 bases). Germline V lookup: CDR1 LNHDA, CDR2 SQIVND (reference sequence). The CDR3 extends over 15 amino acids. V lost 5 bases to trimming and J lost 8 bases, with 16 bases between them. Written as DNA, the CDR3 is TGTGCCAGTAGTTTCCTGACCAGGGGATATTCACCCCTCCACTTT. This translates into CASSFLTRGYSPLHF. The whole variable domain, remainder taken from reference TRBV19 and TRBJ1-6, is DGGITQSPKYLFRKEGQNVTLSCEQNLNHDAMYWYRQDPGQGLRLIYYSQIVNDFQKGDIAEGYSVSREKKESFPLTVTSAQKNPTAFYLCASSFLTRGYSPLHFGNGTRLTVT.

V and J are TRBV4-1 and TRBJ1-5, with D perhaps matching TRBD1 (6 bases). The germline CDR1 and CDR2 sequences are MGHRA and YSYEKL. This CDR3 has 14 amino acids. V was shortened by 1 base and J by 7 bases, with 11 bases between the two germline ends. CDR3 sequence reads: CASSQGSGGQPQHF. In DNA, the CDR3 is TGCGCCAGCAGCCAAGGTTCGGGGGGCCAGCCCCAGCATTTT.

This sequence joins TRBV27 and TRBJ2-7; TRBD2 matches at 10 bases. V trimming: 10 bases; J trimming: 7 bases; junction bases outside the gene matches: 13. CDR3 length equals 14 residues. The V gene's germline CDR1 is MNHEY and CDR2 SMNVEV (reference sequence). DNA of the CDR3: TGTGCCACTCAGCGACTAGCGGGCCTCTGGGAGCAGTACTTC. Translating it yields CATQRLAGLWEQYF.

The chain couples TRBV7-6 to TRBJ2-1; 13 bases align to TRBD2. V was pared by 1 base and J by 5 bases, with 5 bases of the junction left unmatched. Germline V gene sequence: CDR1 SGHVS, CDR2 FNYEAQ. There are 17 residues in the CDR3. The CDR3 bases are TGTGCCAGCAGCTTAGTGGGGACTAGCGGGGCGAACAATGAGCAGTTCTTC. This gives the protein CASSLVGTSGANNEQFF.

V and J are TRBV11-3 and TRBJ2-1, with unresolved D. V lost 3 bases to trimming and J lost 0 bases, with 6 bases between them. Germline V gene lookup returns CDR1 SGHNT and CDR2 YENEEA. The CDR3 is made up of 14 amino acids. CDR3 sequence (DNA): TGTGCCAGCAGCTTCTCGAGCTCCTACAATGAGCAGTTCTTC. Its translation: CASSFSSSYNEQFF.

This rearrangement joins TRBV5-1 to TRBJ1-1, with D perhaps matching TRBD1 (6 bases). The V end was cut by 4 bases, the J end by 0 bases, with 19 bases between. Per the germline V gene, CDR1 is SGHRS and CDR2 is YFSETQ. The CDR3 contains 17 residues. CDR3 sequence: CASSVTGTSNLNTEAFF. CDR3 DNA: TGCGCCAGCAGCGTTACAGGGACGAGTAACCTGAACACTGAAGCTTTCTTT.